This is a list of T cell receptor beta chains from one sample in a study of T-cell memory formation after mild COVID-19. Via MiXCR, TCRdb re-called the 5' RACE reads, giving one row per CDR3 protein. This sample has around 450,000 distinct CDR3 sequences, with approximately 25% found just once. Sequenced input: PBMCs or a T cell subset sorted from them (not recorded which). These receptors came from an adult woman who had mild COVID-19 (a few samples of this study predate the infection). Cell type and time point are not known. CDR3s include the opening cysteine and the closing phenylalanine or tryptophan. Each record gives: V gene, clone size, D gene, J gene, CDR3 DNA, CDR3 protein. A D gene is named only where the DNA matches it firmly. Some rows mark clone size as missing; the rest say once, few, many or name a class of expanded clone.

TRBV9,.,.,TRBJ2-5,TGTGCCAGCAGCGTAGGGACCGCCAAGTACTTC,CASSVGTAKYF
TRBV5-5,few,.,TRBJ2-7,TGTGCCAGCAGCCCCGAATGGGCGCCCTACGAGCAGTACTTC,CASSPEWAPYEQYF
TRBV20-1,few,TRBD2,TRBJ2-7,TGCAGTGCCCGAGGGCTAGCGGGAGGGAGGCGGTTCTACGAGCAGTACTTC,CSARGLAGGRRFYEQYF
TRBV5-1,many,.,TRBJ2-3,.,CASILGGTRTDTQYF
TRBV5-4,.,.,TRBJ1-2,TGTGCCAGCAGCTTGGTGGGACGGGCGGCGGCCGGCGGCTACACCTTC,CASSLVGRAAAGGYTF
TRBV25-1,many,.,TRBJ2-3,TGTGCCAGCAGTGCGCCCCTGACAGAGCGTAGCACAGATACGCAGTATTTT,CASSAPLTERSTDTQYF
TRBV7-2,.,.,TRBJ2-2,TGTGCCAGCAGCTTATACGCAACGCAAGGAGGGGAGCTGTTTTTT,CASSLYATQGGELFF
TRBV5-1,.,.,TRBJ2-1,TGCGCCAGCAGCGTGGGGGCTGGGACCCCTTACAATGAGCAGTTCTTC,CASSVGAGTPYNEQFF
TRBV7-9,.,.,TRBJ1-2,TGTGCCAGCAGCTACGGGACACCCGGAAGCTATGGCTACACCTTC,CASSYGTPGSYGYTF
TRBV20-1,.,.,TRBJ1-6,TGCAGTGCTAGGGGACACTACTTT,CSARGHYF
TRBV6-1,.,TRBD1,TRBJ1-2,TGTGCCAGCAGTGAACGGACAGGGCCAAACTATGGCTACACCTTC,CASSERTGPNYGYTF
TRBV20-1,.,.,TRBJ1-5,TGCAGTGTCCAGGACGAGAGCAATCAGCCCCAGCATTTT,CSVQDESNQPQHF
TRBV9,.,.,TRBJ2-1,TGTGCCAGCAGCGTAGGCACAGGGATGCGTACCGATGAGCAGTTCTTC,CASSVGTGMRTDEQFF
TRBV7-8,.,.,TRBJ2-1,TGTGCCAGCAGCTTATCCCCAGACCCAGAGTTCTTC,CASSLSPDPEFF
TRBV19,.,.,TRBJ1-2,TGTGCCAGTAGTACCCATTTATATGGCTACACCTTC,CASSTHLYGYTF
TRBV20-1,.,.,TRBJ1-1,TGCAGTGCTAGGGGGCCCACTGAAGCTTTCTTT,CSARGPTEAFF
TRBV4-2,.,TRBD2,TRBJ2-5,TGTGCCAGCAGCCGAGCGGGGGGATCAGAGGAGACCCAGTACTTC,CASSRAGGSEETQYF
TRBV12-3/TRBV12-4,.,.,TRBJ1-6,TGTGCCAGCAGTTTTTCCTATAATTCACCCCTCCACTTT,CASSFSYNSPLHF
TRBV5-6,few,TRBD1,TRBJ1-1,TGTGCCAGCAGCTCGACCCCACAGGGGCGGCACACTGAAGCTTTCTTT,CASSSTPQGRHTEAFF
TRBV6-5,.,.,TRBJ2-1,TGTGCCAGCAGTTACGCCTACGTCAATGAGCAGTTCTTC,CASSYAYVNEQFF
TRBV7-9,.,.,TRBJ2-7,TGTGCCAGCAGCTACGGCGGGACAAACTTTGGCGAGCAGTACTTC,CASSYGGTNFGEQYF
TRBV12-3/TRBV12-4,few,TRBD2,TRBJ2-3,TGTGCCAGCAGTTCAAGCGGAGTAGCGGGGGGATGGTTCACAGATACGCAGTATTTT,CASSSSGVAGGWFTDTQYF
TRBV7-9,.,.,TRBJ2-5,TGTGCCAGCAGCTCACAGGGCCGGGGGACCCAGTACTTC,CASSSQGRGTQYF
TRBV7-7,few,.,TRBJ2-5,TGTGCCAGCAGCCCGCGGGACAGTCACCTGGAGACCCAGTACTTC,CASSPRDSHLETQYF
TRBV7-9,few,.,TRBJ2-2,TGTGCCAGCAGCTTAGAAGGATCGGGCAGTCTTCTCACCGGGGAGCTGTTTTTT,CASSLEGSGSLLTGELFF
TRBV6-5,.,TRBD1,TRBJ1-2,TGTGCCAGCAGTTACATCCTGCAGGGGGGAGACTATGGCTACACCTTC,CASSYILQGGDYGYTF
TRBV25-1,.,.,TRBJ1-5,TGTGCCAGCAGTGCCAGGGAAATGGGTCAGCCCCAGCATTTT,CASSAREMGQPQHF
TRBV5-1,few,.,TRBJ2-3,TGCGCCAGCAGCTTGGGATTCGCAGGGGTAGATACGCAGTATTTT,CASSLGFAGVDTQYF
TRBV12-3/TRBV12-4,many,TRBD2,TRBJ2-1,TGTGCCAGCAGTCAGCAACTAGCGGGGTACAATGAGCAGTTCTTC,CASSQQLAGYNEQFF
TRBV21-1,.,.,TRBJ2-6,TGTGCCAATCCCGGAGATGGGTCTGGGGCCAACGTCCTGACTTTC,CANPGDGSGANVLTF
TRBV7-9,few,TRBD2,TRBJ2-1,TGTGCCAGCAGCTTAGATACGGGACTAGCGGCCTACAATGAGCAGTTCTTC,CASSLDTGLAAYNEQFF
TRBV7-9,.,TRBD1,TRBJ1-1,TGTGCCAGCAGACCCACCGGGACAGGGTTCACTGAAGCTTTCTTT,CASRPTGTGFTEAFF
TRBV24-1,.,TRBD1,TRBJ1-4,TGTGCCACCAGCGGGACAGGGATCAATGAAAAACTGTTTTTT,CATSGTGINEKLFF
TRBV5-4,few,.,TRBJ1-2,TGTGCCAGCAGCTCAGGGAGGAGATCCTATGGCTACACCTTC,CASSSGRRSYGYTF
TRBV12-3/TRBV12-4,.,.,TRBJ2-1,TGTGCCAGCAGACCGTCAGAGATGCCCTACAATGAGCAGTTCTTC,CASRPSEMPYNEQFF
TRBV5-1,many,TRBD2,TRBJ2-1,TGCGCCAGCCGAGAAGGGGAGGGCTTCTACAATGAGCAGTTCTTC,CASREGEGFYNEQFF
TRBV11-2,.,.,TRBJ2-2,TGTGCCAGCAGCTTAGCGGGTGCGGGAAGAACCGGGGAGCTGTTTTTT,CASSLAGAGRTGELFF
TRBV7-2,many,TRBD2,TRBJ2-1,TGTGCCAGCAGCTTAGTTGGCGGGAGCGGGAATGAGCAGTTCTTC,CASSLVGGSGNEQFF
TRBV7-6,few,.,TRBJ1-2,TGTGCCAGCAGCTTGGGACCGCTCTATGGCTACACCTTC,CASSLGPLYGYTF
TRBV5-1,.,.,TRBJ2-7,TGCGCCAGCAGCTCCAGGACCGAGCAGTACTTC,CASSSRTEQYF
TRBV12-3/TRBV12-4,many,.,TRBJ2-7,TGTGCCAGCAGTCGTACCTACGAGCAGTACTTC,CASSRTYEQYF
TRBV18,.,TRBD1,TRBJ2-1,TGTGCCAGCTCACCACAATCGCAGGGGGACTACAATGAGCAGTTCTTC,CASSPQSQGDYNEQFF
TRBV15,.,.,TRBJ2-7,TGTGCCACCAGCACAGACAGCTCCTACGAGCAGTACTTC,CATSTDSSYEQYF
TRBV18,few,TRBD1,TRBJ2-7,TGTGCCAGCTCACCCGGGACAGAGTCCTACGAGCAGTACTTC,CASSPGTESYEQYF
TRBV7-2,few,.,TRBJ2-1,TGTGCCAGCAGCCGCAGAGAGGGGAGCTACAATGAGCAGTTCTTC,CASSRREGSYNEQFF
TRBV24-1,.,.,TRBJ2-3,TGTGCCACCAGTGATTTGGGAGGGGGGCCTTACACAGATACGCAGTATTTT,CATSDLGGGPYTDTQYF
TRBV6-2/TRBV6-3,few,TRBD1,TRBJ1-6,TGTGCCAGCAGGAGCGACAGGGGTAATTCACCCCTCCACTTT,CASRSDRGNSPLHF